The next 8 T cell receptor beta chains were all read from a single sample in a study of CD8+ T cells in alopecia areata. The authors extracted RNA and reverse transcribed it into cDNA as the sequencing template. Here immunoSEQ multiplex PCR was the method, and the copy in TCRdb shows in-frame clones only, minus some. The sample carries about 100,000 clones, roughly 40% recorded once. Treatment here: oral pan-JAK inhibitor, 5-10 mg twice daily. This specimen consisted of CD8+ T cells sorted from blood, obtained at week 24, from a patient treated with tofacitinib. All receptors derive from a human donor with alopecia areata.

This clone was observed a handful of times. The V gene is TRBV15, the J gene TRBJ2-6, with TRBD2 as a possible D gene (5 bases). Germline CDR1 reads LNHNV; CDR2 reads YYDKDF (reference sequence). The CDR3 has 17 amino acids. V was cut by 6 bases and J by 1 base, with 16 bases left in between. The CDR3 spells CATRIKPSGSGANVLTF. The CDR3 DNA reads TGTGCCACCAGAATAAAACCTTCGGGGTCTGGGGCCAACGTCCTGACTTTC.

The chain couples TRBV7-6 to TRBJ2-7; perhaps TRBD1 as D (5 bases). Germline V gives CDR1 SGHVS, CDR2 FNYEAQ. V gave up 5 bases and J gave up 4 bases, with 30 bases separating them. The CDR3 loop spans 19 amino acids. Here the CDR3 reads CASSPLRTLHSPRNYEQYF. Here the CDR3 DNA reads TGTGCCAGCAGCCCACTACGGACACTCCATTCGCCTAGAAATTACGAGCAGTACTTC.

The chain recombines TRBV10-2 with TRBJ2-7; D is tentatively TRBD1 or TRBD2 (5 bases each). Germline CDR1 and CDR2: WSHSY and SAAADI. The CDR3 length is 15 residues. V gave up 6 bases and J gave up 0 bases, with 15 bases separating them. In DNA, the CDR3 is TGCGCCAGCAGGGCCGGGACGGAGAGCTCCTACGAGCAGTACTTC. This gives the protein CASRAGTESSYEQYF.

This clone was observed a few times. This chain uses TRBV9 with TRBJ2-6, with 8 bases matching TRBD1. CDR1 and CDR2 (germline): SGDLS, YYNGEE. J was trimmed by 3 bases and V by 4 bases; bases with no gene match: 3. This CDR3 contains 15 residues. The CDR3 reads CASSSGGSGANVLTF. The CDR3 nucleotides read TGTGCCAGCAGCTCAGGGGGCAGTGGGGCCAACGTCCTGACTTTC.

This clone was recorded once. The V gene is TRBV30, the J gene TRBJ2-1; the match to TRBD2 covers 7 bases. CDR3 length: 16 residues. V shed 1 base and J 1 base; nucleotides not matched to a gene: 7. Germline lookup yields CDR1 GTSNPN and CDR2 SVGIG (reference sequence). CDR3 amino acids: CAWSAWSSGSYNEQFF. The CDR3 nucleotides read TGTGCCTGGAGTGCCTGGAGTAGCGGGTCCTACAATGAGCAGTTCTTC.

The gene calls are TRBV30 and TRBJ2-1, with 8 bases identical to TRBD2. Germline-derived CDR1 and CDR2 are GTSNPN and SVGIG (reference sequence). The CDR3 extends over 12 amino acids. The V and J ends lost 4 bases and 6 bases, in that order; junction bases with no gene match: 2. The CDR3 here is CAWISGINEQFF. CDR3 sequence (DNA): TGTGCCTGGATTAGCGGGATCAATGAGCAGTTCTTC. Full variable domain (remainder filled in from reference TRBV30 and TRBJ2-1): SQTIHQWPATLVQPVGSPLSLECTVEGTSNPNLYWYRQAAGRGLQLLFYSVGIGQISSEVPQNLSASRPQDRQFILSSKKLLLSDSGFYLCAWISGINEQFFGPGTRLTVL.

This clone was recorded a few times. The chain is built from TRBV7-6 and TRBJ1-3; D unclear. This CDR3 region has 11 residues. CDR1 and CDR2 from the germline V gene are SGHVS and FNYEAQ. V gave up 1 base and J gave up 5 bases, with 0 bases separating them. CDR3 DNA: TGTGCCAGCAGCTTAGGAAACACCATATATTTT. It translates to CASSLGNTIYF.

This clone was detected only a few times. The rearrangement uses TRBV9 and TRBJ1-1; no reliable D call. CDR1 and CDR2 (germline): SGDLS, YYNGEE. This CDR3 spans 13 amino acids. V gave up 7 bases and J gave up 4 bases, with 14 bases separating them. Written as DNA, the CDR3 is TGTGCCAGCCGAGGGATCGGTAGCACTGAAGCTTTCTTT. Protein sequence: CASRGIGSTEAFF.